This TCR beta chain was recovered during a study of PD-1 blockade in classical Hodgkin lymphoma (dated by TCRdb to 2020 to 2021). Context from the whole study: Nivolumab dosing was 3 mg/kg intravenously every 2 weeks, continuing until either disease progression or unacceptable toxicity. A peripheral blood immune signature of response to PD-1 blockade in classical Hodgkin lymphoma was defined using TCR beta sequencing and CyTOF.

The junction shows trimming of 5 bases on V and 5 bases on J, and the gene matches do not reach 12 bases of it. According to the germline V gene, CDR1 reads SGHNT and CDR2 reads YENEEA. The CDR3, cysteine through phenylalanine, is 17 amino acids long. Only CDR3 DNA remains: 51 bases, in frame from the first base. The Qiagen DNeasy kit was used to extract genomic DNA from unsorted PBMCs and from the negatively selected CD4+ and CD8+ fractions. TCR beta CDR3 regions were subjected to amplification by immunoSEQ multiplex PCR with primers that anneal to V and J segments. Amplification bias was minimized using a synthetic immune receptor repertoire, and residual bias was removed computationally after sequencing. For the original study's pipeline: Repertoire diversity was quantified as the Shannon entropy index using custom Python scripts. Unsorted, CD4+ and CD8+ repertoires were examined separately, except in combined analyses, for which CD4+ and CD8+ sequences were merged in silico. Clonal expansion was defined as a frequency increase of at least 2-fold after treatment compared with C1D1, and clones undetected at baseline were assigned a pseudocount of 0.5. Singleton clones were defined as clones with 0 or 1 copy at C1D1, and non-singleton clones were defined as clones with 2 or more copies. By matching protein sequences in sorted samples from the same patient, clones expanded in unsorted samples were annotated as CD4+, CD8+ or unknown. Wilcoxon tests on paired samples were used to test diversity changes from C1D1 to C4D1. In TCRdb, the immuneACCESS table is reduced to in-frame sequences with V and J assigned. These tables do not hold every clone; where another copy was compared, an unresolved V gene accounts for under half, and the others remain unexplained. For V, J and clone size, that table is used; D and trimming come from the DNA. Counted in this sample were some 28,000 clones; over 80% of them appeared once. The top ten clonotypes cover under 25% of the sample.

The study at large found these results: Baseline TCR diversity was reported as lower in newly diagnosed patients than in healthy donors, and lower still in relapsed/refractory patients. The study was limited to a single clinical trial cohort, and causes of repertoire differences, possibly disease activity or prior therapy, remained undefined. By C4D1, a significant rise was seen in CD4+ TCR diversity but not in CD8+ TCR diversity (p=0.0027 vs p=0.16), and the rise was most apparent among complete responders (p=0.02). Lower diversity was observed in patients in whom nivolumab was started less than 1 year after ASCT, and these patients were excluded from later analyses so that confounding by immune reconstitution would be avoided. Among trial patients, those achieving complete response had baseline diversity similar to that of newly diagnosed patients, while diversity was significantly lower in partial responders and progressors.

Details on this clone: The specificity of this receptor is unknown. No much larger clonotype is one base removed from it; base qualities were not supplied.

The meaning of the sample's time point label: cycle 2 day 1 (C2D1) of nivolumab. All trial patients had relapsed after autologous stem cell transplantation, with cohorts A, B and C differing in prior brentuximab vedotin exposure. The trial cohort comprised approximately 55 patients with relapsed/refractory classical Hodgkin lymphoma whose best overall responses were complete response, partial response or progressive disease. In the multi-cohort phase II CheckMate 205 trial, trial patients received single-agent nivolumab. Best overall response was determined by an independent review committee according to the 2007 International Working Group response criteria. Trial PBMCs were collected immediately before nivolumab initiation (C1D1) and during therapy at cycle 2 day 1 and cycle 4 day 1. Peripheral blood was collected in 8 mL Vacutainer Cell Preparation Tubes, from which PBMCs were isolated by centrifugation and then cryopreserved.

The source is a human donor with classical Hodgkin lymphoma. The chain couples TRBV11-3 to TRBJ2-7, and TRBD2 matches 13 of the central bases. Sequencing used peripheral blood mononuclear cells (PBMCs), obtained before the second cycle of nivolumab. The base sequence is TGTGCCAGCAGCCCAGGACTAGCGGGAGATGTTAAAAACGAGCAGTACTTC. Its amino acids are CASSPGLAGDVKNEQYF.